The 13 T cell receptor beta chains reported below all come from one sample, sequenced in a study of blood T cell repertoires in COVID-19. Libraries were prepared by immunoSEQ multiplex PCR; TCRdb keeps only in-frame clonotypes and omits some of them. The sample carries 200,000 to 250,000 clones, approximately 86% recorded once. The specimen sequenced was PBMCs or T cells enriched from blood (not recorded which). Source of these receptors: a woman aged 40-49 years with acute COVID-19.

The chain uses TRBV3-1 (or the pseudogene TRBV3-2) and TRBJ1-3; D is perhaps TRBD1 (5 bases). V lost 5 bases, J lost 0 bases, and 11 bases lay in between. This CDR3 has 15 amino acids. The germline CDR1 and CDR2 sequences are LGHDT and YNNKEL (reference sequence). The CDR3 sequence is CASSFTGSSGNTIYF. The DNA of the CDR3 is TGTGCCAGCAGCTTCACAGGTAGCTCTGGAAACACCATATATTTT.

The chain uses TRBV5-4 and TRBJ1-2; 9 bases agree with TRBD1. V was clipped by 3 bases and J by 5 bases; unmatched bases: 11. The CDR3 has 16 amino acids. Germline CDR1 and CDR2: SGHNT and YYREEE (reference sequence). The CDR3 nucleotides are TGTGCCAGCAGCTGGGACAGGGTGACCCCATTATATGGCTACACCTTC. It specifies CASSWDRVTPLYGYTF.

J is TRBJ2-3 and V is TRBV3-1 (or the pseudogene TRBV3-2); 16 nucleotides agree with TRBD2. This CDR3 contains 21 residues. J was trimmed by 1 base and V by 0 bases; bases with no gene match: 10. Germline CDR1 LGHDT, CDR2 YNNKEL (reference sequence). Written as DNA, the CDR3 is TGTGCCAGCAGCCAAGATCAGGGGACTAGCGGGAGGGCCTATGGCACAGATACGCAGTATTTT. Encoded protein: CASSQDQGTSGRAYGTDTQYF.

This chain connects TRBV2 to TRBJ1-4; D might be TRBD1 (5 bases). Trimming took 6 bases from V and 10 from J, leaving 21 bases between them. CDR1 SNHLY and CDR2 FYNNEI come from the germline V gene. The CDR3 is 15 amino acids. The CDR3 DNA sequence: TGTGCCAGCAGGGGGGGGTTCGACAGATCGGGAAAACTGTTTTTT. Its translation: CASRGGFDRSGKLFF.

With respect to this clone: A read error may account for a junction end that differs from germline. The genes are TRBV11-2 and TRBJ2-1, with 15 bases identical to TRBD2. The CDR3 runs 16 residues. From germline, CDR1 is SGHAT and CDR2 FQNNGV. The CDR3 DNA reads TGTGCCAACAGCTCTGGACTAGCGGGAGGGGGGTATGAGCAGTTCTTC. Amino acid sequence: CANSSGLAGGGYEQFF.

The chain joins TRBV4-1 to TRBJ2-7; the D gene is possibly TRBD2 (7 bases). Germline loops: CDR1 MGHRA, CDR2 YSYEKL. This CDR3 has 18 amino acids. With 0 bases removed from V and 4 bases from J, the gap between germline ends came to 22 bases. The CDR3 DNA follows: TGCGCCAGCAGCCAAGACGCGGGGGCGTCTAGCAGGTCGTACGAGCAGTACTTC. Its translation is CASSQDAGASSRSYEQYF.

This chain connects TRBV2 to TRBJ2-3; D perhaps matches TRBD1 (5 bases). This CDR3 region has 16 residues. CDR1 and CDR2 from the germline V gene are SNHLY and FYNNEI. V gave up 4 bases and J gave up 1 base, with 15 bases separating them. CDR3 nucleotide sequence: TGTGCCAGCAGTGCAAGGGGCATGCAAGGCACAGATACGCAGTATTTT. Its translation is CASSARGMQGTDTQYF.

V usage is TRBV28 and J usage is TRBJ1-5; tentative D call: TRBD1 (5 bases). The V and J ends lost 6 bases and 6 bases respectively, with 18 bases between them. Per the germline V gene, CDR1 is MDHEN and CDR2 is SYDVKM. This CDR3 is 15 amino acids long. The chain's CDR3 is CASSKGNPGGQPQHF. The DNA of the CDR3 is TGTGCCAGCAGCAAGGGGAACCCGGGGGGTCAGCCCCAGCATTTT.

This clone was seen more than once but under ten times. The chain employs TRBV7-2 and TRBJ2-7; tentatively, D is TRBD2 (5 bases). The CDR3 runs 16 residues. Trimming left V 1 base short and J 2 bases short, with 15 bases between. Germline loops: CDR1 SGHTA, CDR2 FQGNSA. Here the CDR3 DNA reads TGTGCCAGCAGCTTAGGAGGCGGGCGGGTAACCTACGAGCAGTACTTC. Amino acid sequence: CASSLGGGRVTYEQYF.

This chain links TRBV4-1 with TRBJ1-6, with D hard to call. Per germline, CDR1 MGHRA and CDR2 YSYEKL. The ends were cut back, 1 base at V and 9 bases at J, with 7 bases in the middle. This CDR3 has 13 residues. The CDR3 DNA is TGCGCCAGCAGCCAAGGTATCGGTTCACCCCTCCACTTT. Protein product: CASSQGIGSPLHF.

The chain links TRBV7-2 to TRBJ2-7; D unresolved. The CDR3 covers 13 residues. Germline CDR1 and CDR2: SGHTA and FQGNSA. V was shortened by 5 bases and J by 4 bases, with 12 bases between the two germline ends. CDR3 sequence reads: CASSLASQYEQYF. The CDR3 bases are TGTGCCAGCAGCCTCGCCTCACAGTACGAGCAGTACTTC.

The table lists this clone with a count of one. A read error may account for a junction end that differs from germline. The gene calls are TRBV3-1 (or the pseudogene TRBV3-2) and TRBJ2-3; D not certain. The CDR3 extends over 11 amino acids. Germline V gene data show CDR1 as LGHDT and CDR2 as YNNKEL (reference sequence). The CDR3 DNA is TGTGCCAGCAGCTCCACTTCGGAGCCCAATTTT. Translated, it gives CASSSTSEPNF.

V and J are TRBV25-1 and TRBJ2-1, with 10 nucleotides matching TRBD2. V lost 1 base to trimming and J lost 9 bases; unmatched junction nucleotides: 6. Looked up from germline, CDR1 is MGHDK and CDR2 is SYGVNS. The CDR3 has 15 residues. The DNA for the CDR3 is TGTGCCAGCAGTGAATCCCTAGCGGGAGTACTTGAGCAGTTCTTC. This sequence encodes CASSESLAGVLEQFF. The full variable domain, its missing parts supplied by reference TRBV25-1 and TRBJ2-1, is EADIYQTPRYLVIGTGKKITLECSQTMGHDKMYWYQQDPGMELHLIHYSYGVNSTEKGDLSSESTVSRIRTEHFPLTLESARPSHTSQYLCASSESLAGVLEQFFGPGTRLTVL.